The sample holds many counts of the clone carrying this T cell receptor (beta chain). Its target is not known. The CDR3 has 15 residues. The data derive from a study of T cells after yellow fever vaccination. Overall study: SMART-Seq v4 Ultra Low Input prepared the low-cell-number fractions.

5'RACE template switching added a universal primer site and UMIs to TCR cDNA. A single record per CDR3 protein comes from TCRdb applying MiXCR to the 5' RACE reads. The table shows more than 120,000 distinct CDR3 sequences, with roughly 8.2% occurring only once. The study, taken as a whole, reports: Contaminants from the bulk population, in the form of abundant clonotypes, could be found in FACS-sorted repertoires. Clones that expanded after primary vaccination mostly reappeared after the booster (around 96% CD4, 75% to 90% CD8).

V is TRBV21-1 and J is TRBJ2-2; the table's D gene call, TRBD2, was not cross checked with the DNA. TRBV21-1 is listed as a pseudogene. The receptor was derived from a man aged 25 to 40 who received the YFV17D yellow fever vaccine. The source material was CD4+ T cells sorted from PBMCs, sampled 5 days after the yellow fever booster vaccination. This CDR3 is CASTTSGLRAGELFF. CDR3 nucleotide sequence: TGTGCCAGCACTACTAGCGGCCTACGGGCCGGGGAGCTGTTTTTT.